Listed below are T cell receptor beta chains from one sample, sequenced in a study of identical twins. TCRdb re-analysed the 5' RACE reads in MiXCR, keeping a single row per CDR3 protein. In the table there are 310,000 or so distinct CDR3 sequences, 7.5% to 9.5% of which are singletons. These same records also appear under a second study, on yellow fever vaccine responses in identical twins.

Input material: CD8+ T cells sorted from blood. The source is a woman in her late teens or twenties in good health. The CDR3 runs from the conserved cysteine through the conserved F or W. D genes are given only for firm matches. Not every row has a clone size; where given, it reads once, few, many or a size class.

D gene	clone size	V gene	CDR3 length	J gene	CDR3 protein	CDR3 DNA
TRBD1	few	TRBV9	16	TRBJ2-1	CASSVSAGTGDNEQFF	TGTGCCAGCAGCGTATCTGCCGGGACAGGGGACAATGAGCAGTTCTTC
NA	few	TRBV27	16	TRBJ1-1	CASSLGPTTMNTEAFF	TGTGCCAGCAGCCTGGGCCCCACCACTATGAACACTGAAGCTTTCTTT
TRBD2	NA	TRBV4-3	18	TRBJ2-1	CASSQEATSGTAYNEQFF	TGCGCCAGCAGCCAAGAGGCAACTAGCGGGACCGCCTACAATGAGCAGTTCTTC
NA	NA	TRBV24-1	13	TRBJ2-1	CATSDLGYNEQFF	TGTGCCACCAGTGATTTAGGGTACAATGAGCAGTTCTTC
NA	NA	TRBV20-1	14	TRBJ2-1	CSARYSGTMDEQFF	TGCAGTGCTAGATACTCGGGGACGATGGATGAGCAGTTCTTC
NA	NA	TRBV7-8	12	TRBJ2-7	CASSSWDHEQYF	TGTGCCAGCAGCTCTTGGGATCACGAGCAGTACTTC
NA	few	TRBV27	15	TRBJ2-1	CASSPHLSSYNEQFF	TGTGCCAGCAGCCCTCACCTGAGCTCCTACAATGAGCAGTTCTTC
NA	NA	TRBV7-9	15	TRBJ2-7	CASSPGTGFLYEQYF	TGTGCCAGCAGCCCCGGGACGGGATTTTTATACGAGCAGTACTTC
NA	NA	TRBV6-2/TRBV6-3	13	TRBJ2-1	CASSYRDYNEQFF	TGTGCCAGCAGTTACCGAGACTACAATGAGCAGTTCTTC
NA	few	TRBV20-1	18	TRBJ1-6	CSARGGTGHLVRTSPLHF	TGCAGTGCTAGAGGGGGTACGGGGCACCTAGTAAGAACTTCACCCCTCCACTTT
NA	many	TRBV12-3/TRBV12-4	15	TRBJ2-7	CASSFPGSSLYEQYF	TGTGCCAGCAGTTTTCCGGGCTCCTCCCTCTACGAGCAGTACTTC
TRBD2	NA	TRBV7-9	15	TRBJ2-3	CASSLLRGNTDTQYF	TGTGCCAGCAGCTTACTGCGGGGGAACACAGATACGCAGTATTTT
NA	many	TRBV28	16	TRBJ2-1	CASSVPLYKREAEQFF	TGTGCCAGCAGTGTACCACTATACAAAAGGGAGGCTGAGCAGTTCTTC
TRBD2	NA	TRBV27	16	TRBJ2-3	CASRPASSGSTDTQYF	TGTGCCAGCAGACCTGCTTCTAGCGGGAGTACAGATACGCAGTATTTT
TRBD2	NA	TRBV4-3	16	TRBJ2-1	CASSQDTSGRFNEQFF	TGCGCCAGCAGCCAAGATACTAGCGGGAGGTTTAATGAGCAGTTCTTC
NA	few	TRBV5-6	18	TRBJ2-7	CASSSRSPPKRYGREQYF	TGTGCCAGCAGCTCCCGATCTCCACCAAAAAGGTACGGGCGCGAGCAGTACTTC
NA	few	TRBV24-1	11	TRBJ2-1	CATSDLGEQFF	TGTGCCACCAGTGATTTGGGGGAGCAGTTCTTC
NA	few	TRBV4-2	13	TRBJ2-3	CASSPQRTDTQYF	TGTGCCAGCAGCCCCCAACGGACAGATACGCAGTATTTT
NA	NA	TRBV4-1	15	TRBJ1-1	CASSQAEGRHSEAFF	TGCGCCAGCAGCCAAGCCGAGGGGAGACACAGTGAAGCTTTCTTT
NA	NA	TRBV2	14	TRBJ2-7	CASSEEAAWDEQYF	TGTGCCAGCAGTGAAGAGGCAGCTTGGGACGAGCAGTACTTC